This T cell receptor (beta chain) was observed in a study of response to subunit inactivated influenza vaccine. The study's findings and limits: Authors suggested seasonal influenza vaccinations each recruit few new T cells.

Via MiXCR, TCRdb re-called the RT-PCR reads, giving one row per CDR3 protein. This sample carries 600,000 to 850,000 distinct CDR3 sequences, 12% to 15% of them seen once, and the ten largest clones take 7.6%. Remarks on this clonotype: The antigen is unknown.

The junction had 17 bases not matched to a gene; V was cut back by 7 bases and J by 5 bases. CDR1 and CDR2 (germline): SQVTM, ANQGSEA. This CDR3 is 17 amino acids long. The TCR sequence derives from a man aged 50-60 years who received an inactivated influenza vaccine. Sequencing used PBMCs from blood, obtained 14 to 15 days before vaccination. The chain combines TRBV29-1 with TRBJ2-1; 10 nucleotides align to TRBD2. The DNA of the CDR3 is TGCAGCGCCCTCGGAGCGGGAGGGCCAAGTATCAACAATGAGCAGTTCTTC. Residues: CSALGAGGPSINNEQFF.